This section outlines one TCR beta chain sequence together with its context. Its antigen is unknown. Base-call qualities are not available, and no considerably larger clone is one nucleotide away. This sample is part of a study of blood T cell repertoires in COVID-19 (dated by TCRdb to 2019 to 2021). For context, the study as a whole: Samples covering the acute and convalescent phases of COVID-19 were provided by collaborators in the United States, Italy and Spain. The prospective study material was composed of cDNA or gDNA derived from T cells, B-cell-depleted T cells, or PBMCs. Subjects who had been exposed to COVID-19, were actively infected with it, or had recovered from it provided the deeply sampled blood TCRbeta repertoires that made up the dataset. The repertoires were released in a freely available public database intended as a resource for research on the immune response to SARS-CoV-2. The samples were drawn from two sources: the first 160 participants of the ongoing ImmuneRACE study, and 1,254 subjects contributed by 6 global collaborators. Sample metadata almost always included a de-identified subject ID, COVID-19 status, age in years and sex. Where HLA class I and class II types were available, the types were taken from metadata supplied by the sample provider, not from assay-based typing.

The immunoSEQ Assay, a bias-controlled multiplex PCR, was used to amplify TCRbeta CDR3 regions from genomic DNA. The published analysis was carried out like this. Within the assay, amplification of reference gene primers was used to estimate how many nucleated cells each sample contained. Sequence reads were collapsed and filtered to measure the absolute abundance of every unique TCRbeta CDR3 rearrangement. Productive Simpson clonality was computed per sample as the square root of Simpson's diversity index over productive rearrangements. As stored in TCRdb, this immuneACCESS dataset retains in-frame rearrangements with V and J assigned. A fraction of the clones does not appear; measured against another copy, unresolved V genes explain less than half of the discrepancy, and the remainder lacks a known reason. V and J calls plus clone size are reproduced from that table; the DNA served to infer D and trimming. The sample table shows fewer than 500,000 clones, and approximately 90% are seen once. Of the sample, about 0.89% falls within the top ten clones.

The paper's findings and limits, for the study overall: The quantity of clinical and demographic metadata differed by source and by participant and was supplied without curation.

In the prospective study, participants were roughly 18 to 89 years old, resided in fewer than 25 geographic areas of the United States, and were enrolled through a virtual design. In the prospective study, participants were assigned to cohorts based on the clinical history participants reported in a screening survey and a study questionnaire. In the prospective study, mobile phlebotomists collected whole blood, serum and a nasopharyngeal or oropharyngeal swab from each participant. Prospective study participants could optionally give additional blood draws and questionnaires over an approximately 2-month period. Before DNA extraction, blood samples from the prospective study were shipped at room temperature or frozen. This TCR derives from a woman under 40 with acute COVID-19. Sequenced sample: PBMCs or T cells enriched from blood (not recorded which).

The DNA is as follows: TGTGCCAGCAGTGGTCCCCGCAGCTCCTACGAGCAGTACTTC. This yields the protein CASSGPRSSYEQYF. Recombination linked TRBV6-2 or TRBV6-3 to TRBJ2-7; the D gene is not confidently resolved. V is reduced by 5 bases and J by 0 bases, leaving a spacing of 11 bases between them. The CDR3, from cysteine to phenylalanine, totals 14 residues. Just the 42-base CDR3 DNA is kept, in frame starting at base 1. From the germline V gene, CDR1 is MNHEY and CDR2 is SVGEGT.